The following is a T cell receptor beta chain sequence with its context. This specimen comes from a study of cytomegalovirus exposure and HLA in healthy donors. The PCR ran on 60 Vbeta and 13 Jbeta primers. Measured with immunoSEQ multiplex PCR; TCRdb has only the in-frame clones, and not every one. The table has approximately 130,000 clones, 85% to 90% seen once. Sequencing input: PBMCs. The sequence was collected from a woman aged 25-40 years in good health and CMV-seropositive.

In DNA, the CDR3 is TGTGCCAGCAGAGATAGCCCATACAATGAGCAGTTCTTC. Encoded protein: CASRDSPYNEQFF. V is TRBV2 and J is TRBJ2-1; no definite D call. Germline-derived CDR1 and CDR2 are SNHLY and FYNNEI. The CDR3 has 13 amino acids. Trimming removed 6 bases from V and 4 bases from J, with 10 bases in between.